These 26 T cell receptor beta chains came from one sample sequenced in a study of shared clonotypes between healthy human individuals. Using immunoSEQ multiplex PCR, the repertoire was profiled, and TCRdb retains in-frame clones only, with some absent. The data hold around 1.4 million clones, with approximately 98.5% observed a single time. Specimen: naive CD4+ T cells sorted from blood. Regarding subset: CD45RA+ positively selected. The receptors come from a man aged 25 to 45 in good health.

Worth noting for this clone: Other DNA sequences in the same sample also yield this CDR3. The rearrangement joins TRBV5-6 to TRBJ1-1, with unresolved D. V gave up 0 bases and J gave up 5 bases, with 8 bases separating them. Germline V gene sequence: CDR1 SGHDT, CDR2 YYEEEE. The CDR3 runs 13 residues. The CDR3 sequence is CASSLGGPTEAFF. The CDR3 DNA reads as TGTGCCAGCAGCTTGGGCGGCCCGACTGAAGCTTTCTTT. The whole variable domain, filled in from reference TRBV5-6 and TRBJ1-1, reads DAGVTQSPTHLIKTRGQQVTLRCSPKSGHDTVSWYQQALGQGPQFIFQYYEEEERQRGNFPDRFSGHQFPNYSSELNVNALLLGDSALYLCASSLGGPTEAFFGQGTRLTVV.

The V and J genes are TRBV6-5 and TRBJ2-2; 8 bases fit TRBD1. From germline, CDR1 is MNHEY and CDR2 SVGAGI. There are 16 residues in the CDR3. V trimming: 0 bases; J trimming: 3 bases; junction bases outside the gene matches: 3. CDR3 coding DNA: TGTGCCAGCAGTTACTCCCAGGGGGCTCACACCGGGGAGCTGTTTTTT. Protein: CASSYSQGAHTGELFF.

The chain couples TRBV5-6 to TRBJ1-5; D gene unclear. From germline, CDR1 is SGHDT and CDR2 YYEEEE. This CDR3 is 13 amino acids long. V was cut by 3 bases and J by 5 bases, with 9 bases left in between. CDR3 amino acids: CASSSGTHQPQHF. Here the CDR3 DNA reads TGTGCCAGCAGCTCTGGAACTCATCAGCCCCAGCATTTT.

The V gene is TRBV9, the J gene TRBJ2-1; maybe TRBD2 (5 bases). Germline CDR1 SGDLS, CDR2 YYNGEE. Trimming stripped 0 bases from V and 6 bases from J, with 19 bases between. This CDR3 comprises 17 residues. CDR3 sequence reads: CASSVVSSSGKLNEQFF. The CDR3 DNA reads as TGTGCCAGCAGCGTAGTATCTAGCTCTGGAAAACTCAATGAGCAGTTCTTC. Combining the CDR3 with reference TRBV9 and TRBJ2-1 gives the whole variable domain DSGVTQTPKHLITATGQRVTLRCSPRSGDLSVYWYQQSLDQGLQFLIQYYNGEERAKGNILERFSAQQFPDLHSELNLSSLELGDSALYFCASSVVSSSGKLNEQFFGPGTRLTVL.

This chain connects TRBV4-2 to TRBJ2-3; TRBD1 agrees at 7 bases. CDR1 is LGHNA and CDR2 is YNFKEQ in the germline V gene. This CDR3 comprises 16 residues. Trimming cost V 1 base and J 5 bases; bases outside gene matches: 9. The CDR3 region is CASSQASGGELDTQYF. Here the CDR3 DNA reads TGTGCCAGCAGCCAAGCCTCAGGGGGAGAACTAGATACGCAGTATTTT.

The gene calls are TRBV25-1 and TRBJ2-4, with 9 bases that match TRBD1. V lost 5 bases, J lost 8 bases, and 4 bases stayed unmatched. This CDR3 region has 13 residues. In germline, CDR1 is MGHDK, CDR2 SYGVNS. In DNA, the CDR3 is TGTGCCAGCAGTAAAGACAGGGGGGACATTCAGTACTTC. It yields the protein CASSKDRGDIQYF.

The rearrangement links TRBV9 to TRBJ2-7, with D possibly TRBD2 on 6 matching bases. This CDR3 spans 15 amino acids. Trimming cost V 0 bases and J 4 bases, with 14 bases left between them. Germline values: CDR1 SGDLS, CDR2 YYNGEE. CDR3 region: CASSVEPGSRYEQYF. CDR3 nucleotide sequence: TGTGCCAGCAGCGTAGAGCCCGGGAGTCGGTACGAGCAGTACTTC.

This chain joins TRBV6-5 and TRBJ2-7, with D maybe TRBD1 (5 bases). This CDR3 is built from 14 residues. Germline CDR1 is MNHEY and CDR2 is SVGAGI. The V end was cut by 1 base, the J end by 7 bases, with 14 bases between. In nucleotides, the CDR3 is TGTGCCAGCAGTTACTTCCCCAGGGCTCAGGAGCAGTACTTC. Encoded protein: CASSYFPRAQEQYF.

J is TRBJ2-1 and V is TRBV5-4; D is unclear. CDR1 and CDR2 (germline): SGHNT, YYREEE (reference sequence). This CDR3 spans 15 amino acids. V lost 2 bases, J lost 3 bases, and 12 bases lay in between. CDR3 bases: TGTGCCAGCAGCTTAAGTACGGATCGCTACAATGAGCAGTTCTTC. It translates to CASSLSTDRYNEQFF. Combining the CDR3 with reference TRBV5-4 and TRBJ2-1 gives the whole variable domain ETGVTQSPTHLIKTRGQQVTLRCSSQSGHNTVSWYQQALGQGPQFIFQYYREEENGRGNFPPRFSGLQFPNYSSELNVNALELDDSALYLCASSLSTDRYNEQFFGPGTRLTVL.

The J gene is TRBJ2-5, the V gene TRBV19, with 8 bases lining up with TRBD2. Germline V gene lookup returns CDR1 LNHDA and CDR2 SQIVND (reference sequence). After removal of 5 bases from V and 2 bases from J, the junction contained 7 bases not matched to a gene. The CDR3 extends over 15 amino acids. The CDR3 here is CASSPGGGWQETQYF. Written as DNA, the CDR3 is TGTGCCAGTAGTCCCGGGGGGGGTTGGCAAGAGACCCAGTACTTC.

This clone was counted a single time. This chain links TRBV7-9 with TRBJ2-6; D might be TRBD2 (7 bases). The CDR3 has 17 amino acids. Germline V gene sequence: CDR1 SEHNR, CDR2 FQNEAQ (reference sequence). V lost 5 bases to trimming and J lost 2 bases, with 16 bases between them. CDR3 protein: CASSPRGGGAGANVLTF. The CDR3, as DNA: TGTGCCAGCAGCCCCCGGGGAGGGGGAGCTGGGGCCAACGTCCTGACTTTC.

This chain joins TRBV27 and TRBJ1-1; D gene unclear. The V end lost 7 bases, the J end lost 2 bases, and 14 bases lay between the germline ends. CDR3 length equals 14 residues. Germline CDR1 reads MNHEY; CDR2 reads SMNVEV (reference sequence). The CDR3 protein is CASTKQRGNTEAFF. CDR3 DNA sequence: TGTGCCAGCACAAAACAGAGAGGAAACACTGAAGCTTTCTTT.

The V call is TRBV19, the J call TRBJ1-5; maybe TRBD1 (5 bases). The V gene lost 7 bases and the J gene lost 0 bases, with 13 bases spanning the gap. The CDR3 consists of 15 residues. The V gene's germline CDR1 is LNHDA and CDR2 SQIVND (reference sequence). CDR3 in amino acids: CASTATGASNQPQHF. CDR3 nucleotide sequence: TGTGCCAGTACCGCTACAGGAGCTAGCAATCAGCCCCAGCATTTT. The full variable domain, rest sourced from reference TRBV19 and TRBJ1-5, is DGGITQSPKYLFRKEGQNVTLSCEQNLNHDAMYWYRQDPGQGLRLIYYSQIVNDFQKGDIAEGYSVSREKKESFPLTVTSAQKNPTAFYLCASTATGASNQPQHFGDGTRLSIL.

The genes are TRBV4-1 and TRBJ1-1, with a possible D match to TRBD1 (6 bases). Trimming took 3 bases from V and 7 from J, leaving 15 bases between them. CDR1 is MGHRA, CDR2 YSYEKL, per germline. This CDR3 contains 14 residues. The CDR3 loop is CASSHMTGFDEAFF. CDR3 in DNA: TGCGCCAGCAGCCATATGACAGGATTTGATGAAGCTTTCTTT.

The chain links TRBV27 to TRBJ2-7, with TRBD2 matching over 8 bases. Unmatched junction bases numbered 11, after V lost 2 bases and J lost 2 bases. The CDR3 contains 17 residues. CDR1 is MNHEY and CDR2 is SMNVEV in the germline V gene (reference sequence). The CDR3 is CASSLVSGGRSAYEQYF. The CDR3 DNA reads TGTGCCAGCAGTTTAGTTTCTGGCGGGAGGTCCGCCTACGAGCAGTACTTC.

V is TRBV7-2 and J is TRBJ1-4; D possibly corresponds to TRBD1 (5 bases). Germline-derived CDR1 and CDR2 are SGHTA and FQGNSA. The CDR3 consists of 14 residues. V lost 2 bases and J lost 3, with 7 bases in between. This CDR3 is CASSLIQANEKLFF. CDR3 in DNA: TGTGCCAGCAGCTTAATACAGGCTAATGAAAAACTGTTTTTT.

Concerning this clone: Different DNA sequences within this sample yield the same CDR3. This chain joins TRBV6-5 and TRBJ1-5; perhaps TRBD1 as D (5 bases). The V gene's germline CDR1 is MNHEY and CDR2 SVGAGI. There are 14 residues in the CDR3. V lost 5 bases to trimming and J lost 3 bases, with 11 bases between them. CDR3 residues: CASSRGGSNQPQHF. The CDR3 region has the DNA TGTGCCAGCAGTCGTGGGGGTTCCAATCAGCCCCAGCATTTT.

This chain's CDR3 is CASSVQQGGNEQFF. The CDR3 DNA reads as TGTGCCAGCAGTGTTCAACAGGGTGGCAATGAGCAGTTCTTC. This sequence joins TRBV2 and TRBJ2-1; D is perhaps TRBD1 (6 bases). The CDR3 loop spans 14 amino acids. Deletions cut 4 bases from V and 6 bases from J, with 13 bases between. Per the germline V gene, CDR1 is SNHLY and CDR2 is FYNNEI.

The chain links TRBV5-1 to TRBJ1-2; possible D gene TRBD1, 5 bases. With 0 bases removed from V and 7 bases from J, the gap between germline ends came to 19 bases. This CDR3 has 16 amino acids. Germline loops: CDR1 SGHRS, CDR2 YFSETQ. The CDR3: CASSLVGDQGSSGYTF. CDR3 coding DNA: TGCGCCAGCAGCTTGGTGGGGGACCAGGGTTCTAGTGGCTACACCTTC.

The V and J genes are TRBV5-1 and TRBJ2-1, with TRBD2 matching 9 bases. This CDR3 has 15 amino acids. Germline values: CDR1 SGHRS, CDR2 YFSETQ. V dropped 2 bases and J dropped 7; count of bases not matched to a gene: 7. CDR3 sequence reads: CASSFGLAGLNEQFF. CDR3 sequence (DNA): TGCGCCAGCAGCTTCGGGCTAGCGGGGTTAAATGAGCAGTTCTTC.

The chain links TRBV4-1 to TRBJ2-7; no clear D. From germline, CDR1 is MGHRA and CDR2 YSYEKL. This CDR3 region has 15 residues. V was clipped by 4 bases and J by 3 bases, with 16 bases between them. In DNA form, the CDR3 reads TGCGCCAGCAGCCGAGGATCCGCGGTGGGCTACGAGCAGTACTTC. This translates into CASSRGSAVGYEQYF.

This sequence joins TRBV11-2 and TRBJ2-5; D not certain. Germline CDR1 reads SGHAT; CDR2 reads FQNNGV. CDR3 length equals 16 residues. With 5 bases removed from V and 5 bases from J, the gap between germline ends came to 21 bases. CDR3 region: CASSPLINTIGETQYF. CDR3 coding DNA: TGTGCCAGCAGCCCTTTGATTAATACTATTGGGGAGACCCAGTACTTC.

V usage is TRBV10-3 and J usage is TRBJ2-1, with D possibly matching TRBD1 (5 bases). CDR1 is ENHRY and CDR2 is SYGVKD in the germline V gene. The CDR3 consists of 14 residues. Trimming cost V 3 bases and J 7 bases, with 13 bases left between them. CDR3 region: CAISDGAGRNEQFF. The DNA of the CDR3 is TGTGCCATCAGTGATGGGGCAGGGCGGAATGAGCAGTTCTTC.

The genes are TRBV28 and TRBJ2-3; 9 bases are a match to TRBD2. The ends lost 6 bases at V and 5 bases at J; junction bases unmatched: 12. The length of the CDR3 is 16 residues. Germline V gives CDR1 MDHEN, CDR2 SYDVKM. CDR3 region: CASSAKIAGAVDTQYF. CDR3 DNA: TGTGCCAGCAGCGCCAAGATAGCGGGAGCAGTAGATACGCAGTATTTT.

This clone was detected only once. The gene calls are TRBV18 and TRBJ2-5; 10 nucleotides match TRBD1. J was trimmed by 4 bases and V by 3 bases; bases with no gene match: 11. This CDR3 has 17 amino acids. Per the germline V gene, CDR1 is KGHSH and CDR2 is LQKENI. CDR3 region: CASSPQVPGQGRETQYF. The CDR3 DNA is TGTGCCAGCTCACCGCAAGTCCCGGGACAGGGGCGAGAGACCCAGTACTTC.

The rearrangement uses TRBV29-1 and TRBJ1-1; TRBD1 matches at 11 bases. V trimming: 3 bases; J trimming: 2 bases; junction bases outside the gene matches: 2. Germline V CDR1 and CDR2: SQVTM, ANQGSEA. CDR3 length: 14 amino acids. The CDR3 region has the DNA TGCAGCGTTGATTGGACAGGGGGCAACACTGAAGCTTTCTTT. This sequence encodes CSVDWTGGNTEAFF.